Listed below are T cell receptor beta chains from one sample, sequenced in a study of shared clonotypes between healthy human individuals. Profiled with immunoSEQ multiplex PCR; TCRdb holds only in-frame clones, not every one. Here the sample spans millions of clones, roughly 95% being singletons. The sequenced sample was naive CD4+ T cells sorted from blood. These TCRs come from a man younger than 30 in good health. Each CDR3 is given with its conserved first and last residue. D genes are given only for firm matches. Clone size is given for some rows only: seen once, a few or many times, or a class if the clone is expanded.

j_call: TRBJ2-3; v_call: TRBV9; clone_size: -; d_call: TRBD1; cdr3_aa: CASSIRQGSTDTQYF; cdr3_nt: TGTGCCAGCAGCATCCGACAGGGGAGTACAGATACGCAGTATTTT
j_call: TRBJ2-1; v_call: TRBV4-1; clone_size: many; d_call: TRBD1; cdr3_aa: CASSHPGQGSYNEQFF; cdr3_nt: TGCGCCAGCAGCCACCCGGGACAGGGCTCCTACAATGAGCAGTTCTTC
j_call: TRBJ1-2; v_call: TRBV9; clone_size: -; d_call: TRBD1; cdr3_aa: CASSAYRGSSYGYTF; cdr3_nt: TGTGCCAGCAGCGCTTACAGGGGCTCTAGCTATGGCTACACCTTC
j_call: TRBJ2-2; v_call: TRBV10-3; clone_size: once; d_call: TRBD2; cdr3_aa: CAISLAANTGELFF; cdr3_nt: TGTGCCATCAGCCTAGCGGCGAACACCGGGGAGCTGTTTTTT
j_call: TRBJ2-2; v_call: TRBV10-3; clone_size: -; d_call: TRBD1; cdr3_aa: CAITGASNTGELFF; cdr3_nt: TGTGCCATTACAGGGGCCTCGAACACCGGGGAGCTGTTTTTT
j_call: TRBJ2-2; v_call: TRBV19; clone_size: -; d_call: -; cdr3_aa: CASSIARSTGELFF; cdr3_nt: TGTGCCAGTAGTATAGCCAGGAGCACCGGGGAGCTGTTTTTT
j_call: TRBJ2-6; v_call: TRBV5-6; clone_size: -; d_call: -; cdr3_aa: CASSPGTSGANVLTF; cdr3_nt: TGTGCCAGCAGCCCAGGGACCTCTGGGGCCAACGTCCTGACTTTC
j_call: TRBJ2-3; v_call: TRBV7-6; clone_size: -; d_call: -; cdr3_aa: CASSMASTHTDTQYF; cdr3_nt: TGTGCCAGCTCAATGGCGAGTACTCACACAGATACGCAGTATTTT
j_call: TRBJ2-7; v_call: TRBV6-5; clone_size: -; d_call: -; cdr3_aa: CASTSGRGQYF; cdr3_nt: TGTGCCAGCACTTCGGGAAGGGGGCAGTACTTC
j_call: TRBJ2-3; v_call: TRBV9; clone_size: -; d_call: TRBD2; cdr3_aa: CASSPIGLAGGLDTQYF; cdr3_nt: TGTGCCAGCAGCCCCATCGGACTAGCGGGAGGGTTGGATACGCAGTATTTT
j_call: TRBJ1-6; v_call: TRBV6-5; clone_size: -; d_call: -; cdr3_aa: CASSYSTVNNSPLHF; cdr3_nt: TGTGCCAGCAGTTACTCGACAGTCAATAATTCACCCCTCCACTTT
j_call: TRBJ2-5; v_call: TRBV30; clone_size: -; d_call: TRBD2; cdr3_aa: CAWSRIAGVVETQYF; cdr3_nt: TGTGCCTGGAGTAGGATAGCGGGAGTAGTAGAGACCCAGTACTTC